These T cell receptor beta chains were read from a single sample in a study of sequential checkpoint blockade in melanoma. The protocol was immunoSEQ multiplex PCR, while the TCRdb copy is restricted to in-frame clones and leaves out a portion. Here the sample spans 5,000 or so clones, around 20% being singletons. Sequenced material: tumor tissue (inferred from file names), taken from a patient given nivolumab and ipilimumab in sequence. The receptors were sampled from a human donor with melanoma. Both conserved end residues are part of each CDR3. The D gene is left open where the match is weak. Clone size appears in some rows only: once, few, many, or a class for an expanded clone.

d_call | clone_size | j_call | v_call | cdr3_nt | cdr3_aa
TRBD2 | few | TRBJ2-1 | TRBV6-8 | TGTGCCAGCGGACTAGCGGGATTCCACAATGAGCAGTTCTTC | CASGLAGFHNEQFF
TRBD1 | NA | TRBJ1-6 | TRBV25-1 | TGTGCCAGCAGTCCGCTCGGGACAGGGGTATTGACCCTCCACTTT | CASSPLGTGVLTLHF
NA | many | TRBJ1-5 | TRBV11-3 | TGTGCCAGCAGCTTGGGGGGCGCCTTTCAGCCCCAGCATTTT | CASSLGGAFQPQHF
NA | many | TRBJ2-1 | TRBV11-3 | TGTGCCAGCAGCTTAGATCCGGAGAGAGACTACAATGAGCAGTTCTTC | CASSLDPERDYNEQFF
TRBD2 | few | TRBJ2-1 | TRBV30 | TGTGCCTGGATATCTAGCGGGAGGGCCCTAGGGTACAATGAGCAGTTCTTC | CAWISSGRALGYNEQFF
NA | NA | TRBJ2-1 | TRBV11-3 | TGTGCCAGCAGCTTAGGTTATGGCGGGTCGACCTACAATGAGCAGTTCTTC | CASSLGYGGSTYNEQFF
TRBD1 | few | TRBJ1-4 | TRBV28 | TGTGCCAGCAGTTCCCCAGGGGGCGTATCTAATGAAAAACTGTTTTTT | CASSSPGGVSNEKLFF
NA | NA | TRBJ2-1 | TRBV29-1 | TGCAGCGTTTCTAGGGGGAGCACCTACAATGAGCAGTTCTTC | CSVSRGSTYNEQFF
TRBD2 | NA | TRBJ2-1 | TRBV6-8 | TGTGCCAGCAGTTACTCAAGCGGGAGTTACAATGAGCAGTTCTTC | CASSYSSGSYNEQFF
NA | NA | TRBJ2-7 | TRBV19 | TGTGCCAGTAGGCTTTCCGGCGATTACGAGCAGTACTTC | CASRLSGDYEQYF
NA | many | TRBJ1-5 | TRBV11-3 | TGTGCCAGCAGCTTTAAGGGATTGGGGGGATGGAGCAATCAGCCCCAGCATTTT | CASSFKGLGGWSNQPQHF
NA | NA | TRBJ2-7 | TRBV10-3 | TGTGCCATCAGTGAGTCCCCAGCCTACGAGCAGTACTTC | CAISESPAYEQYF
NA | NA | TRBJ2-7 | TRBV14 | TGTGCCAGCAGCCGATCCTACGAGCAGTACTTC | CASSRSYEQYF
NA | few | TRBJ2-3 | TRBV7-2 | TGTGCCAGCAGCTTAGGGAGGGCAGATACGCAGTATTTT | CASSLGRADTQYF
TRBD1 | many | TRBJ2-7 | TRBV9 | TGTGCCAGCAGCGGAAACGTCGGGACAGGGTTTTACGAGCAGTACTTC | CASSGNVGTGFYEQYF
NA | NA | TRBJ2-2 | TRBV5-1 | TGCGCCAGCAGCCGACAGGTGGGGAACACCGGGGAGCTGTTTTTT | CASSRQVGNTGELFF
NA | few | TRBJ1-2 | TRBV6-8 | TGTGCCAACAGCGAGGGGGGCGGTGGCTACACCTTC | CANSEGGGGYTF
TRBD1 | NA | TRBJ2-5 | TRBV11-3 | TGTGCCAGCAGCTTGAGACAGGGGATCGAGGAGACCCAGTACTTC | CASSLRQGIEETQYF
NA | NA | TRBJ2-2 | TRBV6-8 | TGTGCCAGCAGCACCATCAGTCCGGGACGAATATCGAACACCGGGGAGCTGTTTTTT | CASSTISPGRISNTGELFF
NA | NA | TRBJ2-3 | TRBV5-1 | TGCGCCAGCAGCTTGGGCGGATTTACAGATACGCAGTATTTT | CASSLGGFTDTQYF
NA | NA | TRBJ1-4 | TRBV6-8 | TGTGCCAGCAGTTACTCCTCTAGGGGCTGGGGTGAAAAACTGTTTTTT | CASSYSSRGWGEKLFF
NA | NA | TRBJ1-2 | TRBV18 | TGTGCCAGCTCACCACCATCCGGACTATATGGCTACACCTTC | CASSPPSGLYGYTF
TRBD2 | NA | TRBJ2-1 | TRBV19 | TGTGCCAGTACGCCTAGCGGGAGTGAGACCTACAATGAGCAGTTCTTC | CASTPSGSETYNEQFF
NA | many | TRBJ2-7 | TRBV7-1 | TGTGCCAGCAGCTTGCTCAGGGGTAGGGACGAGCAGTACTTC | CASSLLRGRDEQYF
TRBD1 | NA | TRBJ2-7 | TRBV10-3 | TGTGCCATCAGTGAGGACAGGGGGCGGGAGCAGTACTTC | CAISEDRGREQYF
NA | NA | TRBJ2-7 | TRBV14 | TGTGCCAGCAGCCAAGGTGGTAATCCCCATCGCGAGCAGTACTTC | CASSQGGNPHREQYF
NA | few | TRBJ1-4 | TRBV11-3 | TGTGCCAGCAGCCTGGGAACAGGGTCTAAGGAAAAACTGTTTTTT | CASSLGTGSKEKLFF